The 21 T cell receptor beta chains in this list originate from one sample, sequenced in a study of shared clonotypes between healthy human individuals. Sequencing was performed with immunoSEQ multiplex PCR; in TCRdb, only in-frame clones are kept and a portion is missing. The repertoire holds fewer than 850,000 clones, with 80% to 95% as singletons. Sequenced: memory CD8+ T cells from PBMCs. Subset given: CD45RO+ cells pooled with CCR7-negative TemRA cells. Every receptor here comes from a man aged 18 to 30 in good health. Some clones in this sample may be carry-over from other donors' samples.

The chain carries TRBV2 and TRBJ1-2; no definite D call. The CDR3 covers 14 residues. Trimming removed 2 bases from V and 5 bases from J, with 12 bases in between. Germline CDR1 is SNHLY and CDR2 is FYNNEI. CDR3 residues: CASSELGRGYGYTF. The CDR3 nucleotides read TGTGCCAGCAGTGAATTGGGGAGAGGGTATGGCTACACCTTC.

This sequence joins TRBV19 and TRBJ1-4; D gene uncertain. This CDR3 spans 16 amino acids. Germline CDR1 and CDR2: LNHDA and SQIVND (reference sequence). V lost 0 bases to trimming and J lost 6 bases, with 14 bases between them. CDR3 DNA: TGTGCCAGTAGTATAGATCGAACGGGGAGGGATGAAAAACTGTTTTTT. Its protein product is CASSIDRTGRDEKLFF.

J is TRBJ2-1 and V is TRBV19, with 9 bases lining up with TRBD2. The V gene end was trimmed by 7 bases and the J gene end by 8 bases; junction bases not matched to a gene: 15. From germline, CDR1 is LNHDA and CDR2 SQIVND (reference sequence). This CDR3 comprises 16 residues. The CDR3, as DNA: TGTGCCAGTATCGATTCCGAAGCGGGAGGTAGCTATGAGCAGTTCTTC. This codes for CASIDSEAGGSYEQFF.

The chain is built from TRBV7-9 and TRBJ2-5; D uncertain. The J call could be wrong; TRBJ2-7 is a better fit for the DNA end. The CDR3 spans 12 residues. Looked up from germline, CDR1 is SEHNR and CDR2 is FQNEAQ (reference sequence). CDR3 sequence: CASSSPKGEQYF. CDR3 DNA: TGTGCCAGCAGCTCCCCTAAGGGCGAGCAGTACTTC.

This chain links TRBV28 with TRBJ2-5, with 10 bases identical to TRBD1. The end of the DNA aligns better with TRBJ2-7, so the J call may be wrong. The CDR3 is 16 residues long. CDR1 is MDHEN and CDR2 is SYDVKM in the germline V gene. The CDR3 sequence: CASSDRGRGITGEQYF. In DNA, the CDR3 is TGTGCCAGCAGTGACAGGGGGCGAGGTATTACGGGCGAGCAGTACTTC.

This chain uses TRBV28 with TRBJ1-5; 7 bases align to TRBD1. CDR3 length: 15 amino acids. Germline CDR1 MDHEN, CDR2 SYDVKM. The ends lost 5 bases at V and 0 bases at J; junction bases unmatched: 4. The CDR3 bases are TGTGCCAGCAGTCCAGGGGGTGGTAGCAATCAGCCCCAGCATTTT. Protein: CASSPGGGSNQPQHF.

This clone was counted once. V is TRBV4-2 and J is TRBJ2-5, with 8 bases matching TRBD2. Germline-derived CDR1 and CDR2 are LGHNA and YNFKEQ. V lost 4 bases, J lost 5 bases, and 15 bases stayed unmatched. This CDR3 is built from 17 residues. The CDR3 loop reads CASSPTGSGSGVETQYF. The CDR3, as DNA: TGTGCCAGCAGCCCCACGGGAAGCGGGAGTGGGGTGGAGACCCAGTACTTC.

This clone was seen just once. The chain combines TRBV27 with TRBJ1-2, with D unclear. This CDR3 is built from 15 residues. From germline, CDR1 is MNHEY and CDR2 SMNVEV (reference sequence). Trimming stripped 6 bases from V and 5 bases from J, with 19 bases between. DNA for the CDR3: TGTGCCAGCAGATTCCCGACCCCTAAAGGGTATGGCTACACCTTC. Translation gives CASRFPTPKGYGYTF.

The chain links TRBV6-5 to TRBJ2-7, with 8 bases that match TRBD1. The V and J ends lost 4 bases and 3 bases, in that order; junction bases with no gene match: 8. The CDR3 has 15 residues. Germline-derived CDR1 and CDR2 are MNHEY and SVGAGI. CDR3 region: CASSSGQGAIYEQYF. The DNA of the CDR3 is TGTGCCAGCAGTTCCGGACAGGGCGCCATCTACGAGCAGTACTTC.

The genes are TRBV4-1 and TRBJ2-5, with D perhaps matching TRBD1 or TRBD2 (5 bases each). V was cut by 0 bases and J by 11 bases, with 22 bases left in between. The length of the CDR3 is 16 residues. CDR1 and CDR2 from the germline V gene are MGHRA and YSYEKL. The CDR3 sequence is CASSQDSGTGGSEQYF. As DNA, the CDR3 is TGCGCCAGCAGCCAAGACTCCGGGACGGGTGGTTCGGAGCAGTACTTC.

This chain joins TRBV18 and TRBJ1-1; 8 nucleotides agree with TRBD1. The CDR3 is made up of 15 amino acids. With 7 bases clipped from V and 2 bases from J, the junction kept 9 bases outside the gene matches. Germline V CDR1 and CDR2: KGHSH, LQKENI. The CDR3 sequence is CASFTAPGGNTEAFF. The CDR3 DNA is TGTGCCAGCTTCACCGCTCCAGGGGGCAACACTGAAGCTTTCTTT. Full variable domain (outside the CDR3, taken from reference TRBV18 and TRBJ1-1): NAGVMQNPRHLVRRRGQEARLRCSPMKGHSHVYWYRQLPEEGLKFMVYLQKENIIDESGMPKERFSAEFPKEGPSILRIQQVVRGDSAAYFCASFTAPGGNTEAFFGQGTRLTVV.

This clone was detected only once. V usage is TRBV28 and J usage is TRBJ1-1, with D perhaps matching TRBD1 (5 bases). The V gene's germline CDR1 is MDHEN and CDR2 SYDVKM. V was pared by 3 bases and J by 4 bases, with 9 bases between. The CDR3 spans 13 residues. CDR3 nucleotides: TGTGCCAGCAGTTTTTTGGGGGGCACTGAAGCTTTCTTT. It is translated as CASSFLGGTEAFF.

The chain has TRBV7-6 and TRBJ2-2, with D tentatively TRBD1 or TRBD2 (5 bases each). Trimming removed 5 bases at V and 3 bases at J, with 16 bases between. CDR1 and CDR2 (germline): SGHVS, FNYEAQ. The CDR3 sequence is 16 residues long. The CDR3 region has the DNA TGTGCCAGCAGCCAGGTGGGGGTGGAGTACACCGGGGAGCTGTTTTTT. This codes for CASSQVGVEYTGELFF.

The chain carries TRBV19 and TRBJ2-5, with D perhaps TRBD2 (6 bases). V lost 2 bases to trimming and J lost 5 bases, with 15 bases between them. Germline V gives CDR1 LNHDA, CDR2 SQIVND (reference sequence). CDR3 length: 15 residues. In DNA, the CDR3 is TGTGCCAGTAGTATACGCGTGTCGGGAGTGGAGACCCAGTACTTC. Translating it yields CASSIRVSGVETQYF.

V gene TRBV27 combines with J gene TRBJ2-1; D not certain. Trimming removed 6 bases at V and 8 bases at J, with 8 bases between. The CDR3 covers 11 residues. Germline V gene data show CDR1 as MNHEY and CDR2 as SMNVEV (reference sequence). CDR3 residues: CASREGYEQFF. DNA of the CDR3: TGTGCCAGCAGGGAAGGTTATGAGCAGTTCTTC.

This chain connects TRBV4-2 to TRBJ2-7, with no clear D. The V gene's germline CDR1 is LGHNA and CDR2 YNFKEQ. The CDR3 is 16 residues long. V was pared by 1 base and J by 1 base, with 14 bases between. The CDR3 nucleotides read TGTGCCAGCAGCCAAGCCATCGTCGGGTGGTCCTACGAGCAGTACTTC. This codes for CASSQAIVGWSYEQYF.

The chain carries TRBV30 and TRBJ2-7; 14 bases align to TRBD2. Germline CDR1 GTSNPN, CDR2 SVGIG (reference sequence). The CDR3 covers 19 residues. V dropped 2 bases and J dropped 2; count of bases not matched to a gene: 14. CDR3 loop: CAWSSHPGLAGVNPYEQYF. Here the CDR3 DNA reads TGTGCCTGGAGTTCCCATCCGGGACTAGCGGGAGTAAACCCCTACGAGCAGTACTTC.

The chain couples TRBV5-1 to TRBJ1-2, with D unclear. CDR1 and CDR2 (germline): SGHRS, YFSETQ. This CDR3 is 12 amino acids long. The V gene lost 6 bases and the J gene lost 4 bases, with 10 bases spanning the gap. The DNA of the CDR3 is TGCGCCAGCAAGGGTCCGTTCTATGGCTACACCTTC. Protein sequence: CASKGPFYGYTF.

V usage is TRBV4-1 and J usage is TRBJ2-6; TRBD1 agrees at 7 bases. Germline CDR1 is MGHRA and CDR2 is YSYEKL. Trimming cost V 1 base and J 2 bases; bases outside gene matches: 5. The CDR3 sequence is 17 residues long. This chain's CDR3 is CASSQVATGTGANVLTF. CDR3 nucleotides: TGCGCCAGCAGCCAAGTAGCGACAGGGACTGGGGCCAACGTCCTGACTTTC.

This clone was detected once. The chain has TRBV19 and TRBJ1-2, with 9 bases fitting TRBD1. Germline V lookup: CDR1 LNHDA, CDR2 SQIVND (reference sequence). Unmatched junction bases numbered 2, after V lost 6 bases and J lost 3 bases. This CDR3 has 13 residues. The CDR3 nucleotides read TGTGCCAGTAGAAGGACAGGGGACTATGGCTACACCTTC. It specifies CASRRTGDYGYTF.

The chain uses TRBV11-2 and TRBJ2-7; D gene ambiguous. This CDR3 is 12 amino acids long. Germline V gene lookup returns CDR1 SGHAT and CDR2 FQNNGV. Trimming took off 3 bases at V and 3 bases at J, with 6 bases between the two ends. CDR3 residues: CASSLSLYEQYF. The CDR3 DNA reads as TGTGCCAGCAGCTTGAGTCTCTACGAGCAGTACTTC.